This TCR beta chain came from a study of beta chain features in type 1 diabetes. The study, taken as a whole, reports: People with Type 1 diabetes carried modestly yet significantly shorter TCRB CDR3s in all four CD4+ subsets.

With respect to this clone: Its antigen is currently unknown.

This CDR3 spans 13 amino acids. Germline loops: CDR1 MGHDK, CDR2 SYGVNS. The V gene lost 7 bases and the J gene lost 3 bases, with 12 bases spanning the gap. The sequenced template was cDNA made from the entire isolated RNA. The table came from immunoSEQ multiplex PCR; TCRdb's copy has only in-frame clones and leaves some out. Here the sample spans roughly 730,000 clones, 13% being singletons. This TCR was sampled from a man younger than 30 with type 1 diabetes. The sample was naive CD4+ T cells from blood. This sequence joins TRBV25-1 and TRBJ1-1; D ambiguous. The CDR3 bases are TGTGCCAGCACCCCGAGGCTAGACACTGAAGCTTTCTTT. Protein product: CASTPRLDTEAFF.